Listed below are T cell receptor beta chains from one sample, sequenced in a study of long-term antiretroviral therapy in people with HIV. The method was immunoSEQ multiplex PCR; TCRdb's version includes in-frame clones alone and lacks a portion of them. The profile shows fewer than 45,000 clones, roughly four fifths of them singletons. Sample: unsorted PBMCs, taken 0.3 years after starting antiretroviral therapy. The receptors originated from a man between 18 and 29 years old with HIV. Each CDR3 is given with its conserved first and last residue. The D gene is left open where the match is weak. Size is stated for part of the rows, as once, few or many counts, or as a class when the clone is expanded.

TGTGCCAGCAGCTTGGATGGGATCTCCTACGAGCAGTACTTC | CASSLDGISYEQYF | TRBV5-4 | NA | TRBJ2-7 | NA
TGTGCCAGCAGCTTAGGGGACAGGGGAAGCAATGAGCAGTTCTTC | CASSLGDRGSNEQFF | TRBV7-9 | NA | TRBJ2-1 | TRBD1
TGTGCCTGGAGTGGGACGGACGAATATGGCTACACCTTC | CAWSGTDEYGYTF | TRBV30 | few | TRBJ1-2 | NA
TGTGCCAGTAGTAGTAGCGGGCGCCAAGAGACCCAGTACTTC | CASSSSGRQETQYF | TRBV19 | NA | TRBJ2-5 | TRBD2
TGTGCCAGCTCACCAGGACTCAGGGGCATGGAGCAGTTCTTC | CASSPGLRGMEQFF | TRBV18 | NA | TRBJ2-1 | NA
TGCAGCGTTCGGAGTGTTTTTAATCAGCCCCAGCATTTT | CSVRSVFNQPQHF | TRBV29-1 | NA | TRBJ1-5 | NA
TGTGCCAGCTCACCGGGACAGAACACCGGGGAGCTGTTTTTT | CASSPGQNTGELFF | TRBV18 | NA | TRBJ2-2 | NA
TGTGCCAGCAGCCAAGAGTACTATAGCAATCAGCCCCAGCATTTT | CASSQEYYSNQPQHF | TRBV4-2 | NA | TRBJ1-5 | NA
TGTGCCAGCAGTTCCACTTTACAGGGACTGGAGACCCAGTACTTC | CASSSTLQGLETQYF | TRBV27 | NA | TRBJ2-5 | NA
TGTGCCAGCAGTGAATCGGAGCCGGGACAGAGGACCTACGAGCAGTACTTC | CASSESEPGQRTYEQYF | TRBV2 | NA | TRBJ2-7 | TRBD1
TGTGCCGGCCTACAGGGGAAGAGCGACTCCTACAATGAGCAGTTCTTC | CAGLQGKSDSYNEQFF | TRBV7-9 | few | TRBJ2-1 | TRBD1
TGTGCCAGCATCGCCGGCGGGGGCGCGGGAGTAAGCTCCTACAATGAGCAGTTCTTC | CASIAGGGAGVSSYNEQFF | TRBV7-9 | NA | TRBJ2-1 | NA
TGTGCCAGCAGCTTAGAGGTCAGAGATAGCAATCAGCCCCAGCATTTT | CASSLEVRDSNQPQHF | TRBV7-6 | NA | TRBJ1-5 | NA
TGTGCCACCAGCGGATTGGGACAAAACACCGGGGAGCTGTTTTTT | CATSGLGQNTGELFF | TRBV15 | NA | TRBJ2-2 | NA
TGTGCCAGCAGTTACGGGCTAGCGGGCTCAACCGGGGAGCTGTTTTTT | CASSYGLAGSTGELFF | TRBV6-6 | NA | TRBJ2-2 | TRBD2
TGTGCCTGGAGGGGGACTAGCGGGACCTTAGACCAAGAGACCCAGTACTTC | CAWRGTSGTLDQETQYF | TRBV30 | NA | TRBJ2-5 | TRBD2
TGTGCCAGCAGCCAAGGACCAGGGTCGGGCTCTGGAAACACCATATATTTT | CASSQGPGSGSGNTIYF | TRBV4-2 | NA | TRBJ1-3 | NA
TGTGCCAGCAGCCGATATATTACGGGGTCCTATGGCTACACCTTC | CASSRYITGSYGYTF | TRBV14 | NA | TRBJ1-2 | NA
TGTGCCAGCTGGGGCAACTATGGCTACACCTTC | CASWGNYGYTF | TRBV6-5 | few | TRBJ1-2 | NA
TGTGCCAGCAGTTTGCGCGGGAACTATGGCTACACCTTC | CASSLRGNYGYTF | TRBV6-5 | NA | TRBJ1-2 | NA
TGTGCCAGCAGCGGCCGGGACGGACCCTACGAGCAGTACTTC | CASSGRDGPYEQYF | TRBV13 | NA | TRBJ2-7 | NA
TGTGCCAGCAGCTTTTCAGGGGGGGGCGGCTATGGCTACACCTTC | CASSFSGGGGYGYTF | TRBV7-9 | once | TRBJ1-2 | TRBD1
TGCGCCAGCCGAACGAACACTGAAGCTTTCTTT | CASRTNTEAFF | TRBV5-1 | NA | TRBJ1-1 | NA
TGTGCCAGCAGTTTGGGGACAGGGAATCAGCCCCAGCATTTT | CASSLGTGNQPQHF | TRBV27 | NA | TRBJ1-5 | TRBD1
TGTGCCAGCAGCCCAGGGTACGAGCAGTACTTC | CASSPGYEQYF | TRBV7-2 | NA | TRBJ2-7 | NA
TGTGCCAGCAGTCCGTACCTCGAAGGGACTGAAGCTTTCTTT | CASSPYLEGTEAFF | TRBV6-1 | NA | TRBJ1-1 | NA
TGTGCCACCAGCCGGCCGGGACAGGGGTATAATGAGCAGTTCTTC | CATSRPGQGYNEQFF | TRBV15 | NA | TRBJ2-1 | TRBD1
TGTGCCAGCAGCTCGGAGAGGAGCTCTGGGGCCAACGTCCTGACTTTC | CASSSERSSGANVLTF | TRBV7-2 | once | TRBJ2-6 | NA
TGCAGCGTCTCCGGGACAGGGGTCACTGAAGCTTTCTTT | CSVSGTGVTEAFF | TRBV29-1 | NA | TRBJ1-1 | TRBD1
TGTGCCAGCAGTTTATTGACAGGGGACTACGAGCAGTACTTC | CASSLLTGDYEQYF | TRBV27 | NA | TRBJ2-7 | TRBD1
TGCGCCAGCAGCAAGACCGGGACAGGGGTTGTGTTTTTT | CASSKTGTGVVFF | TRBV4-1 | NA | TRBJ2-2 | TRBD1
TGTGCCAGCAGCTCAGGCTGGACAGGCCAGAACTATGGCTACACCTTC | CASSSGWTGQNYGYTF | TRBV7-9 | NA | TRBJ1-2 | TRBD1
TGTGCCAGCATACCACTTCGACAGTATTCTAACTATGGCTACACCTTC | CASIPLRQYSNYGYTF | TRBV28 | few | TRBJ1-2 | NA
TGTGCCAGCAGCATTACAGGGGGCTGGGAAGCTTTCTTT | CASSITGGWEAFF | TRBV28 | few | TRBJ1-1 | TRBD1
TGTGCCAGCAGCTTCCGCAGGGGGCGAATCGGGGAGCTGTTTTTT | CASSFRRGRIGELFF | TRBV11-3 | NA | TRBJ2-2 | TRBD1
TGTGCCAGCAGCTCCTACAGGGGGAACACTGAAGCTTTCTTT | CASSSYRGNTEAFF | TRBV7-9 | once | TRBJ1-1 | TRBD1
TGTGCCAGCAGCCCCCGTCCCGGGACTAGCGGGAGGGCCGCTGAGCAGTTCTTC | CASSPRPGTSGRAAEQFF | TRBV9 | NA | TRBJ2-1 | TRBD2
TGCAGCTCAAAGCGGGGGGCCTTAGAGACCCAGTACTTC | CSSKRGALETQYF | TRBV29-1 | once | TRBJ2-5 | TRBD2
TGTGCCAGCAGGAAAAGGACTCGTCAGGGGGGATCCCTAGCCAAAAACATTCAGTACTTC | CASRKRTRQGGSLAKNIQYF | TRBV21-1 | NA | TRBJ2-4 | NA
TGCAGCGTCCAAAGACAGGGGGGCACTGAAGCTTTCTTT | CSVQRQGGTEAFF | TRBV29-1 | NA | TRBJ1-1 | TRBD1
TGTGCCAGCAGCTCGAACAGGGGTGGCTACACCTTC | CASSSNRGGYTF | TRBV7-9 | NA | TRBJ1-2 | TRBD1
TGTGCCAGCAGCCCCCCGAGGGCTACTCACACCGGGGAGCTGTTTTTT | CASSPPRATHTGELFF | TRBV11-2 | NA | TRBJ2-2 | NA
TGTGCCAGCACCCGTCTTGGGCCCCACAACTCCTACGAGCAGTACTTC | CASTRLGPHNSYEQYF | TRBV6-4 | NA | TRBJ2-7 | NA
TGTGCCAGTACCGGGGGTGGCTATGGCTACACCTTC | CASTGGGYGYTF | TRBV19 | once | TRBJ1-2 | NA
TGCGCCAGCAGCCAAGGTCCCCCTAGCGGGGGGCGGTGGGGGCAGTTCTTC | CASSQGPPSGGRWGQFF | TRBV4-1 | NA | TRBJ2-1 | TRBD2
TGTGCCAGCAGTTTAGTCCAAGGTGAAAAACTGTTTTTT | CASSLVQGEKLFF | TRBV27 | NA | TRBJ1-4 | NA
TGTGCCAGACGACAGGGGACTCGGGGTGAAGCTTTCTTT | CARRQGTRGEAFF | TRBV2 | NA | TRBJ1-1 | TRBD1
TGTGCCAGCTCACCACCGTCTAGGTCCATTGAGCAGTTCTTC | CASSPPSRSIEQFF | TRBV18 | NA | TRBJ2-1 | NA
TGTGCCTTCCGGGACTTCGAGCAGTTCTTC | CAFRDFEQFF | TRBV30 | once | TRBJ2-1 | NA
TGCGCCAGCAGCCAAGATCAGGACTCGAGCTCCTACAATGAGCAGTTCTTC | CASSQDQDSSSYNEQFF | TRBV4-1 | NA | TRBJ2-1 | NA
TGCAGCGTTAGGACTAGCGGGAGGCCCAATGAGCAGTTCTTC | CSVRTSGRPNEQFF | TRBV29-1 | NA | TRBJ2-1 | TRBD2
TGTGCCAGCAGCTCATTGGGACAAGCTGAAAATGAAAAACTGTTTTTT | CASSSLGQAENEKLFF | TRBV7-8 | NA | TRBJ1-4 | NA
TGTGCCAGCAGTTTAACAGGGGGCGGCTATGGCTACACCTTC | CASSLTGGGYGYTF | TRBV27 | NA | TRBJ1-2 | TRBD1